These 15 T cell receptor beta chains were all obtained from the same sample, sequenced in a study of spatial heterogeneity in lung cancer. Time point defined: sample taken at primary tumor resection. From the 5' RACE reads, TCRdb called clonotypes with MiXCR, one entry per CDR3 protein. In the table there are 40,000 or so distinct CDR3 sequences, approximately 3.1% of which are singletons. The sequences come from normal lung tissue next to the tumor, collected at surgery. The receptors stem from a male donor with early-stage non-small cell lung cancer.

The sample holds many counts of this clonotype. This chain's CDR3 is CASSPRTGDNSPLHF. DNA of the CDR3: TGCGCCAGCAGCCCTCGGACAGGGGATAATTCACCCCTCCACTTT. The rearrangement uses TRBV5-1 and TRBJ1-6, with TRBD1 matching over 9 bases. The CDR3 is 15 amino acids. V trimming: 4 bases; J trimming: 5 bases; junction bases outside the gene matches: 4. Germline V gives CDR1 SGHRS, CDR2 YFSETQ.

This clonotype was counted many times. The chain is built from TRBV7-2 and TRBJ1-1, with D perhaps TRBD1 (5 bases). The CDR3 is made up of 16 amino acids. V lost 5 bases to trimming and J lost 10 bases, with 26 bases between them. Germline loops: CDR1 SGHTA, CDR2 FQGNSA. CDR3 nucleotide sequence: TGTGCCAGCAGCCCCTCCGGCGGGGGACGGGCTTTCGTAGCTTTCTTT. Residues: CASSPSGGGRAFVAFF.

This clonotype was counted at least ten times. V and J are TRBV2 and TRBJ2-3; possibly TRBD1 for D (6 bases). The V and J ends lost 0 bases and 2 bases respectively, with 15 bases between them. The CDR3 length is 17 residues. Germline V CDR1 and CDR2: SNHLY, FYNNEI. This chain's CDR3 is CASSEALWTAVTDTQYF. Written as DNA, the CDR3 is TGTGCCAGCAGTGAAGCGCTTTGGACAGCGGTCACAGATACGCAGTATTTT.

This clonotype turned up a few times. This chain joins TRBV4-1 and TRBJ2-3; 8 positions match TRBD2. Per the germline V gene, CDR1 is MGHRA and CDR2 is YSYEKL. The V gene end was trimmed by 5 bases and the J gene end by 3 bases; junction bases not matched to a gene: 7. This CDR3 is 15 amino acids long. The CDR3 nucleotides read TGCGCCAGCAGCTACCGGGGGGGCCAAACAGATACGCAGTATTTT. The encoded protein is CASSYRGGQTDTQYF.

This clonotype was detected many times. The rearrangement joins TRBV20-1 to TRBJ2-3; 7 bases line up with TRBD2. The CDR3 consists of 15 residues. The trim removed 1 base at V and 2 bases at J, leaving 6 bases unmatched. Germline assignment: CDR1 DFQATT and CDR2 SNEGSKA (reference sequence). CDR3 loop: CSARAGRGDTDTQYF. The CDR3 DNA is TGCAGTGCTAGAGCCGGCCGGGGGGACACAGATACGCAGTATTTT.

This clonotype came up many times. The chain recombines TRBV7-9 with TRBJ2-2; no firm D call. CDR3 size: 13 residues. V lost 8 bases, J lost 2 bases, and 9 bases lay in between. The germline V gene encodes CDR1 SEHNR and CDR2 FQNEAQ (reference sequence). The CDR3 loop reads CASWALNTGELFF. The CDR3 bases are TGTGCCAGCTGGGCCCTTAACACCGGGGAGCTGTTTTTT.

This clonotype was recorded at least ten times. The chain is built from TRBV6-2 or TRBV6-3 and TRBJ1-1; D is unclear. V gave up 2 bases and J gave up 7 bases, with 5 bases separating them. CDR3 length: 11 amino acids. Per germline, CDR1 MNHEY and CDR2 SVGEGT. CDR3 sequence: CASSYASEAFF. In nucleotides, the CDR3 is TGTGCCAGCAGTTACGCCAGTGAAGCTTTCTTT.

This clonotype was detected many times. The chain joins TRBV20-1 to TRBJ1-4, with D perhaps TRBD1 (5 bases). CDR3 length equals 15 residues. Germline assignment: CDR1 DFQATT and CDR2 SNEGSKA (reference sequence). Between the trimmed V and J ends, which lost 0 bases and 1 base, there was a span of 9 bases. The CDR3 DNA sequence: TGCAGTGCTAGAGATCCGGGGGGAACTAATGAAAAACTGTTTTTT. Translating it yields CSARDPGGTNEKLFF.

This clonotype was found many times. This CDR3 reads CASSQTLGRGVSEKLFF. The CDR3 DNA reads TGTGCCAGCAGCCAAACGCTGGGGCGCGGAGTAAGTGAAAAACTGTTTTTT. The rearrangement joins TRBV3-1 to TRBJ1-4; tentatively, D is TRBD1 (5 bases). Germline V gene data show CDR1 as LGHDT and CDR2 as YNNKEL (reference sequence). This CDR3 spans 17 amino acids. V lost 2 bases and J lost 7, with 20 bases in between.

This clonotype was picked up many times. CDR3 bases: TGTGCCAGCAGTCTGACAGGGATGGCTTTCTTT. It yields the protein CASSLTGMAFF. This sequence joins TRBV6-6 and TRBJ1-1; the match to TRBD1 covers 7 bases. With V trimmed by 5 bases and J by 11 bases, 5 bases remained unmatched. Germline CDR1 is MNHNY and CDR2 is SVGAGI (reference sequence). The CDR3 is 11 amino acids.

This clonotype was seen at least ten times. The chain has TRBV6-1 and TRBJ2-1; 9 bases are shared with TRBD1. This CDR3 spans 15 amino acids. V lost 7 bases and J lost 10; bases outside the gene matches: 14. The germline V gene has CDR1 MNHNS and CDR2 SASEGT. The CDR3: CASTTGQGGRREQFF. The DNA for the CDR3 is TGTGCCAGCACCACGGGACAGGGTGGGAGAAGGGAGCAGTTCTTC.

V usage is TRBV5-5 and J usage is TRBJ2-3; D is uncertain. Germline-derived CDR1 and CDR2 are SGHKS and YYEKEE (reference sequence). This CDR3 has 14 residues. V was clipped by 4 bases and J by 0 bases, with 9 bases between them. Here the CDR3 reads CASSPVPSTDTQYF. CDR3 in DNA: TGTGCCAGCAGCCCAGTCCCCAGCACAGATACGCAGTATTTT.

This clonotype showed up many times. V is TRBV20-1 and J is TRBJ1-5; D gene uncertain. The germline V gene has CDR1 DFQATT and CDR2 SNEGSKA (reference sequence). Trimming stripped 3 bases from V and 3 bases from J, with 15 bases between. CDR3 length equals 15 residues. CDR3 in amino acids: CSASEGFASNQPQHF. DNA for the CDR3: TGCAGTGCTAGTGAGGGTTTTGCTTCCAATCAGCCCCAGCATTTT.

In this sample, this clonotype turned up many times. The genes are TRBV29-1 and TRBJ2-3; either TRBD1 or TRBD2 may supply D (6 bases each). Germline V gene lookup returns CDR1 SQVTM and CDR2 ANQGSEA. There are 12 residues in the CDR3. Between the trimmed V and J ends, which lost 4 bases and 5 bases, there was a span of 10 bases. The CDR3, as DNA: TGCAGCGTTGCTAGGGGGGAAGATACGCAGTATTTT. As protein: CSVARGEDTQYF.

This clonotype was seen repeatedly, ten times or more. The chain recombines TRBV13 with TRBJ2-3, with 8 bases identical to TRBD1. The V and J ends lost 5 bases and 6 bases, in that order; junction bases with no gene match: 13. CDR3 length: 16 amino acids. The germline V gene has CDR1 PRHDT and CDR2 FYEKMQ (reference sequence). CDR3 protein: CASSVTGAGTADTQYF. CDR3 DNA sequence: TGTGCCAGCAGCGTGACAGGGGCCGGGACTGCCGATACGCAGTATTTT.